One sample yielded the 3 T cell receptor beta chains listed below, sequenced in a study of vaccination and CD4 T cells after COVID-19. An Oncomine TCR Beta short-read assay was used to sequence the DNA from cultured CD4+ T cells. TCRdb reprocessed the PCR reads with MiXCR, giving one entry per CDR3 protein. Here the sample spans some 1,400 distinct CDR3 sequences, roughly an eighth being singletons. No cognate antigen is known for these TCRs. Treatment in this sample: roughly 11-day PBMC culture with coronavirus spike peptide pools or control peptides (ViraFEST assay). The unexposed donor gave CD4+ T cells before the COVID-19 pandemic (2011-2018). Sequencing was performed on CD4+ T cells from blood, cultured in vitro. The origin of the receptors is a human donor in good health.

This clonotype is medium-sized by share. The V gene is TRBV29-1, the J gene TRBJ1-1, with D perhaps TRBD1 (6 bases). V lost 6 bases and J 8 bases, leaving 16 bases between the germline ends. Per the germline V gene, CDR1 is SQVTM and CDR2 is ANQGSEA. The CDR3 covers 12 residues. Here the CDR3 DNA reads TGCAGCGTAGCTACCGACGGGGGCGAAGCTTTCTTT. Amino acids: CSVATDGGEAFF.

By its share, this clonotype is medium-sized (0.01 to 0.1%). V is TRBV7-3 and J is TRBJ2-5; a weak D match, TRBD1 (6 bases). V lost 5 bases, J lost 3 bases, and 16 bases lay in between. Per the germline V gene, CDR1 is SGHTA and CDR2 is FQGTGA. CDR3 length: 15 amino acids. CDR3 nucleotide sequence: TGTGCCAGCAGCCCCTTTCAGGGGCCGAAAGAGACCCAGTACTTC. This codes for CASSPFQGPKETQYF.

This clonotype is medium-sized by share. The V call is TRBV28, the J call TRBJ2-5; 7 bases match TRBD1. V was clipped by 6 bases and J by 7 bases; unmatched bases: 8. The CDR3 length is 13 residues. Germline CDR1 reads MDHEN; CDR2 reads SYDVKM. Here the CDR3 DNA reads TGTGCCAGCAGCTATCCCGGGACAGCGACCCAGTACTTC. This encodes CASSYPGTATQYF. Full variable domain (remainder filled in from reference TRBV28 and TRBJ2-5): DVKVTQSSRYLVKRTGEKVFLECVQDMDHENMFWYRQDPGLGLRLIYFSYDVKMKEKGDIPEGYSVSREKKERFSLILESASTNQTSMYLCASSYPGTATQYFGPGTRLLVL.